The clone carrying this T cell receptor beta chain was detected once. The V end lost 1 base, the J end lost 5 bases, and 12 bases lay between the germline ends. Germline-derived CDR1 and CDR2 are LNHNV and YYDKDF (reference sequence). The CDR3 is 15 amino acids. This record belongs to a study of blood T cell repertoires in COVID-19. Clones were sequenced by immunoSEQ multiplex PCR, and TCRdb holds only the in-frame ones, with some missing. The table lists 300,000 to 350,000 clones, roughly 85% of them singletons. The sequence was collected from a man aged 30 to 45 who had recovered from COVID-19. V and J are TRBV15 and TRBJ2-1; D may be TRBD2 (5 bases). Sequenced: PBMCs or T cells enriched from blood (not recorded which). This CDR3 reads CATSRGVMGDNEQFF. The CDR3 region has the DNA TGTGCCACCAGCAGAGGGGTGATGGGAGACAATGAGCAGTTCTTC.